This T cell receptor beta chain was obtained from a study of T cell responses to AZD1222 COVID-19 vaccine (dated by TCRdb to the early 2020s). About the full investigation: Because spike-specific TCR depth and breadth did not differ between the two schedules, AZD1222 recipients who got a second dose at roughly 4 weeks were pooled with those who got a second dose at roughly 12 weeks. TCR sequencing was performed for about 240 trial participants, of whom around 200 were given two doses of AZD1222 and around 25 were given two doses of MenACWY control vaccine. Trial participants were enrolled into age subgroups of 18-55, 56-69 and 70-plus years, which contained around 150, 29 and 61 TCR-sequenced participants, respectively. Overall results and qualifications from the work: The 56-69-year group was small, and its depth increase did not reach significance, likely because of low power. Because no day 14 peak-response samples were available, repertoires were characterized only after the peak T cell response. Only a handful of AZD1222 recipients were SARS-CoV-2 seropositive at baseline, limiting conclusions about previously exposed vaccinees. Participants were mostly white British, with more females than males. The authors suggested clonal diversity may have been underestimated. The vaccine-associated CD4 TCRs covered the entire spike protein, and the dominant responses fell in regions 160-218 and 743-854. After two AZD1222 doses, spike-specific TCR breadth and depth were significantly higher than at day 0 and than in MenACWY recipients. Nearly half of unique spike-specific TCRs reportedly recognized epitopes outside regions mutated in the B.1.351 and B.1.1.7 variants.

The CDR3 regions of human TCRbeta chains were analyzed by immunosequencing. The authors' pipeline ran thus. Repertoire TCRs were matched against a reference library of SARS-CoV-2-specific TCRs generated with the MIRA antigen-specificity platform. Breadth was defined as the fraction of unique TCRs that were SARS-CoV-2-associated, and depth was defined as the fraction of total T cells that were SARS-CoV-2-associated. Each spike-specific TCR was assigned to its reactive spike region and to a CD4 or CD8 class using the MIRA data. Log10-transformed breadth and depth values were compared by one-way ANOVA with Sidak's multiple comparisons tests. Drawn from immuneACCESS, this table holds only the in-frame rearrangements with V and J called that TCRdb kept. Clones are partly lost; checked studies trace under half to an unresolved V gene and leave the rest unexplained. V, J and clone size reflect that table, while D and trimming were determined from the DNA. This sample lists approximately 79,000 clones; around 86% were detected once. The ten largest clonotypes hold 6% to 9% of the sample.

The sample's time point label is to be understood as: baseline before first vaccination. Vaccinee samples were obtained from the UK trials COV001 and COV002, which included a single-blind randomized controlled phase 2/3 trial of AZD1222 (ChAdOx1 nCoV-19) in healthy adults. For TCRbeta chain sequencing, PBMC samples from trial participants were taken at day 0 and at day 28 after the second dose. Of note for this clone: The antigen it recognizes is unknown. It has no much larger one-base neighbor in the sample; base qualities were not kept.

The TCR was taken from an adult in good health. Here the sequenced sample was peripheral blood, taken on day 0 of AZD1222 vaccination.

The CDR3 amino acid sequence is: CASSRLGAETQYF. Read as DNA, the sequence is TGTGCCAGCAGCCGCCTGGGCGCGGAGACCCAGTACTTC. The rearranged chain carries TRBV3-1 (or the pseudogene TRBV3-2) and TRBJ2-5; the D gene lacks a confident call. The CDR3, from cysteine to phenylalanine, totals 13 residues. CDR3 DNA is the only sequence kept; it has 39 bases, read in frame from the first base. The junction shows trimming of 4 bases on V and 5 bases on J, plus 11 bases between the germline ends. Looking up the germline V gene (reference sequence) yields CDR1 LGHDT and CDR2 YNNKEL.